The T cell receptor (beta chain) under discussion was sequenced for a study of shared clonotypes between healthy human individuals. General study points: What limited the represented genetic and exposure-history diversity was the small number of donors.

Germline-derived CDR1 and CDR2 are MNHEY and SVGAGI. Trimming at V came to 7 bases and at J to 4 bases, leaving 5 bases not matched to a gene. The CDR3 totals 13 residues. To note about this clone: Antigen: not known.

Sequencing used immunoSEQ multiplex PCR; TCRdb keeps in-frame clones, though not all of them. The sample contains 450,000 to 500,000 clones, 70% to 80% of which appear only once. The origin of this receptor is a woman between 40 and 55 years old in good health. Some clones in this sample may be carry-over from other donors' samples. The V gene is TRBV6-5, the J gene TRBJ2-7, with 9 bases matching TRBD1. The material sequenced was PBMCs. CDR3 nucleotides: TGTGCCAGCAAAAGACAGGGGGGATACGAGCAGTACTTC. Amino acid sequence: CASKRQGGYEQYF.